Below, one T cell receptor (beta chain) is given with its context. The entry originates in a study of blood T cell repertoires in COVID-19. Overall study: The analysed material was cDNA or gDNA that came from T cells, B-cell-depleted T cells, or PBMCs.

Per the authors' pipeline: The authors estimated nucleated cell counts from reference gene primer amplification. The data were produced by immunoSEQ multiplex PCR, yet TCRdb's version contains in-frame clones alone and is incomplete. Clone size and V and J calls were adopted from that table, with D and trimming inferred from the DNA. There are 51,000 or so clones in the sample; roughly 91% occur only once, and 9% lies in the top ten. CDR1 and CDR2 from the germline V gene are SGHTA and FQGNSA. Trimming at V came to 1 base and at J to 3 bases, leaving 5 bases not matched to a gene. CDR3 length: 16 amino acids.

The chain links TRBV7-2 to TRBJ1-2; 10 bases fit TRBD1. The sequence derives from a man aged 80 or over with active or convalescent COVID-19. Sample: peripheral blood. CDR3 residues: CASSLGGQGLDYGYTF. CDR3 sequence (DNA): TGTGCCAGCAGCTTAGGGGGACAGGGGTTGGACTATGGCTACACCTTC. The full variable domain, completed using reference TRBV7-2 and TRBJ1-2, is GAGVSQSPSNKVTEKGKDVELRCDPISGHTALYWYRQSLGQGLEFLIYFQGNSAPDKSGLPSDRFSAERTGGSVSTLTIQRTQQEDSAVYLCASSLGGQGLDYGYTFGSGTRLTVV.